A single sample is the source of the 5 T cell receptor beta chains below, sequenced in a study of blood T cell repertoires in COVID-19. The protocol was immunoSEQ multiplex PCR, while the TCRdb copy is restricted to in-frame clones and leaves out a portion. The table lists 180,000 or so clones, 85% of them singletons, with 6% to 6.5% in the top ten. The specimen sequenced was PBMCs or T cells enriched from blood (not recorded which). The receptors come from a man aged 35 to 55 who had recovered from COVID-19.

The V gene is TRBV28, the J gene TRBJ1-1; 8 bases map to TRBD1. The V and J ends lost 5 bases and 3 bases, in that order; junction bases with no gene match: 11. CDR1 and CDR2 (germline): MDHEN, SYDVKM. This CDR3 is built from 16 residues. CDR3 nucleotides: TGTGCCAGCAGTCCCTTAGGGACAGGCCCTTACACTGAAGCTTTCTTT. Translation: CASSPLGTGPYTEAFF.

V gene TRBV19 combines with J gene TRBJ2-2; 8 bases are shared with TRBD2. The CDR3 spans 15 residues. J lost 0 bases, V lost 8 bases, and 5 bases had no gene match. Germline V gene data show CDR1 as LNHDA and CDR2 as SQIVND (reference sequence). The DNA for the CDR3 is TGTGCCAGTCAAGCGGGGGCAGCGAACACCGGGGAGCTGTTTTTT. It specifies CASQAGAANTGELFF.

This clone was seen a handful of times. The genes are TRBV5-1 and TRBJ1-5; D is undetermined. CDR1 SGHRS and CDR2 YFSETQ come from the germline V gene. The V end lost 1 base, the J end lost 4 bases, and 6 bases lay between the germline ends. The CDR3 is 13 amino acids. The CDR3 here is CASSLFSNQPQHF. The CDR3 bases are TGCGCCAGCAGCTTGTTTTCGAATCAGCCCCAGCATTTT.

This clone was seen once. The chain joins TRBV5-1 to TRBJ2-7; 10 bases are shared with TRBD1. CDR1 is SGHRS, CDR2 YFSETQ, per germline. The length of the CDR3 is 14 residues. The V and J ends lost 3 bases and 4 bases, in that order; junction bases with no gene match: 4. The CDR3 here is CASSYRDRGYEQYF. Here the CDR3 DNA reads TGCGCCAGCAGCTACCGGGACAGGGGTTACGAGCAGTACTTC. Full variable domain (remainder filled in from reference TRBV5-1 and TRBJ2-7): KAGVTQTPRYLIKTRGQQVTLSCSPISGHRSVSWYQQTPGQGLQFLFEYFSETQRNKGNFPGRFSGRQFSNSRSEMNVSTLELGDSALYLCASSYRDRGYEQYFGPGTRLTVT.

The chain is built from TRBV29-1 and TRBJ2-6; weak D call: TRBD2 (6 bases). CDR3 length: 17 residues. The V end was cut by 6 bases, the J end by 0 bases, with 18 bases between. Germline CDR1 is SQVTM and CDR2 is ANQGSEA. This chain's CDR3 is CSVVGRDTNSGANVLTF. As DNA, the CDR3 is TGCAGCGTCGTCGGGCGGGATACCAACTCTGGGGCCAACGTCCTGACTTTC.